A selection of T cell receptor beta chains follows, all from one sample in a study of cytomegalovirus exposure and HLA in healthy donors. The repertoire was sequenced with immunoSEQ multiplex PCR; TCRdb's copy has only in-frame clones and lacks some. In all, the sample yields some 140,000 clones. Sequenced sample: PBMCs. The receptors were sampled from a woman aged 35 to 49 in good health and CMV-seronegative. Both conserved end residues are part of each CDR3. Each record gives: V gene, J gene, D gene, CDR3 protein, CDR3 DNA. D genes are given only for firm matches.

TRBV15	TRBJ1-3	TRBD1	CATTPDRAVGNTIYF	TGTGCCACCACACCGGACAGGGCAGTTGGAAACACCATATATTTT
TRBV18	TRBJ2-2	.	CASTSLPGTGELFF	TGTGCCAGCACATCCCTCCCGGGGACCGGGGAGCTGTTTTTT
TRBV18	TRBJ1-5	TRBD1	CASSFSTGDHPQHF	TGTGCCAGCTCCTTCAGCACAGGGGATCACCCCCAGCATTTT
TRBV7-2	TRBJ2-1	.	CASSLLVLAGEQFF	TGTGCCAGCAGCTTACTAGTTCTCGCGGGGGAGCAGTTCTTC
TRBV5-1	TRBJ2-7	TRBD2	CASSLVLAGGSEQYF	TGCGCCAGCAGCTTGGTTCTAGCGGGGGGCTCCGAGCAGTACTTC
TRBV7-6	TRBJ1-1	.	CASSLWVASWHSAEAFF	TGTGCCAGCAGCCTTTGGGTCGCATCATGGCATAGCGCTGAAGCTTTCTTT
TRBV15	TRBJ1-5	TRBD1	CATSRPGQGRTAQHF	TGTGCCACCAGCAGACCTGGACAGGGGAGGACCGCCCAGCATTTT
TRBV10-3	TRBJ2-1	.	CAVSPRPPTSYNEQFF	TGTGCCGTTTCCCCCCGTCCTCCTACCTCCTACAATGAGCAGTTCTTC
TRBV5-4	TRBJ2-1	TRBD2	CASSWTSGGSGEQFF	TGTGCCAGCAGCTGGACTAGCGGGGGGTCGGGTGAGCAGTTCTTC
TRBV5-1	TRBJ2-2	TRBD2	CATTSGGAGTGELFF	TGCGCCACCACTAGCGGGGGGGCCGGCACCGGGGAGCTGTTTTTT
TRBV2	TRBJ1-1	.	CASSVHGANTEAFF	TGTGCCAGCAGTGTTCATGGGGCGAACACTGAAGCTTTCTTT
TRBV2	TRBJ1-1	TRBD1	CATRDRGGRTEAFF	TGTGCCACGAGGGACAGGGGAGGGAGGACTGAAGCTTTCTTT
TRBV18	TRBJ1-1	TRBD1	CASSSGTGNTEAFF	TGTGCCAGCTCATCCGGGACAGGGAACACTGAAGCTTTCTTT
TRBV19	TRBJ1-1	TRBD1	CASSRGQGEGRTEAFF	TGTGCCAGTAGTCGGGGACAGGGGGAGGGTAGGACTGAAGCTTTCTTT
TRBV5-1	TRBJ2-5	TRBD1	CASSFYRGQETQYF	TGCGCCAGCAGCTTCTACAGGGGTCAGGAGACCCAGTACTTC
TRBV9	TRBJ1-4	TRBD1	CASSVGTADGLFF	TGTGCCAGCAGCGTTGGGACAGCCGATGGACTGTTTTTT
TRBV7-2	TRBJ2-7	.	CASTISPGYEQYF	TGTGCCAGCACCATAAGCCCAGGGTACGAGCAGTACTTC
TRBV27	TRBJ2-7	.	CASSSGTATYEQYF	TGTGCCAGCAGTTCCGGGACTGCAACCTACGAGCAGTACTTC
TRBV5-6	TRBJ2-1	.	CASSLMPGTYNEQFF	TGTGCCAGCAGCTTAATGCCAGGGACCTACAATGAGCAGTTCTTC
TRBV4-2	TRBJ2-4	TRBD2	CASSQMPGGGGTLAKNIQYF	TGTGCCAGCAGCCAAATGCCTGGGGGCGGGGGGACCCTAGCCAAAAACATTCAGTACTTC
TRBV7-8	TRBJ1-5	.	CASSFGAVGSNQPQHF	TGTGCCAGCAGCTTTGGGGCGGTAGGTAGCAATCAGCCCCAGCATTTT
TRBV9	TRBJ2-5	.	CASSVGRGFFTTETQYF	TGTGCCAGCAGCGTAGGTAGGGGCTTTTTTACCACAGAGACCCAGTACTTC
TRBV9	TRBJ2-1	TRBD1	CASSVAGGNYNEQFF	TGTGCCAGCAGCGTAGCAGGGGGAAACTACAATGAGCAGTTCTTC
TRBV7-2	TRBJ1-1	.	CASSVQDYTEAFF	TGTGCCAGCAGCGTCCAGGATTACACTGAAGCTTTCTTT
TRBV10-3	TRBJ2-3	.	CAISDKLDTQYF	TGTGCCATCAGTGACAAACTAGATACGCAGTATTTT
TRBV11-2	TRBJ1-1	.	CASSSGGTEAFF	TGTGCCAGCAGCTCCGGGGGCACTGAAGCTTTCTTT
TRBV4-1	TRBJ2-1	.	CASSRLSADNEQFF	TGCGCCAGCAGCAGACTAAGCGCGGATAATGAGCAGTTCTTC
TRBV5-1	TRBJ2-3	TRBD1	CASSGQFTDTQYF	TGCGCCAGCTCGGGACAGTTCACAGATACGCAGTATTTT
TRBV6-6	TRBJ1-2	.	CASSPNPNYGYTF	TGTGCCAGCAGTCCCAATCCCAACTATGGCTACACCTTC
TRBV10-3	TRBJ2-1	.	CAISRQVNEQFF	TGTGCCATCAGCCGACAGGTTAATGAGCAGTTCTTC
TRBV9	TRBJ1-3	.	CASSPMVGGGNTIYF	TGTGCCAGCAGCCCCATGGTCGGGGGTGGAAACACCATATATTTT
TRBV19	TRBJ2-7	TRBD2	CASSIGASGPYEQYF	TGTGCCAGTAGTATTGGGGCTAGCGGGCCCTACGAGCAGTACTTC